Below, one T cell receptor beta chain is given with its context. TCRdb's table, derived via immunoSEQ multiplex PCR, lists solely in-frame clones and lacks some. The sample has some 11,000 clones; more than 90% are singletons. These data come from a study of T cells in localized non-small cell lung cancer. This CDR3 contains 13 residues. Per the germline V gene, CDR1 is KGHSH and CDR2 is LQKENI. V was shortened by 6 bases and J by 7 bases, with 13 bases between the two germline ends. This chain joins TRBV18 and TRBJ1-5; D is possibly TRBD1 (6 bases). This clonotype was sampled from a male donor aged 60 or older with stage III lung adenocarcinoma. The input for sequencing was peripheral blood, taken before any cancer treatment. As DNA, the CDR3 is TGTGCCAGCTCCCCGGGGGCAGGGCAGCCCCAGCATTTT. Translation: CASSPGAGQPQHF.